A single sample is the source of the 32 T cell receptor beta chains below, sequenced in a study of monozygotic twins with inflammatory bowel disease. Using the 5' RACE reads, TCRdb records one entry per CDR3 protein without DNA. Its table lists around 380,000 distinct CDR3 sequences. Sequencing was performed on blood. These receptors were taken from a human donor with ulcerative colitis or Crohn's disease, or a healthy co-twin of an affected twin (not recorded which).

The chain has TRBV7-3 and TRBJ2-7; TCRdb's D call of TRBD1 is untestable without DNA. CDR3 length: 15 amino acids. In germline, CDR1 is SGHTA, CDR2 FQGTGA. The CDR3 region is CASSLTPGTGREQYF.

This chain joins TRBV15 and TRBJ1-2; TCRdb lists TRBD1, though no DNA is available to test this call. The CDR3 totals 20 residues. Germline V gives CDR1 LNHNV, CDR2 YYDKDF (reference sequence). CDR3 loop: CATSRVPHRGGLRLNYGYTF.

The chain links TRBV20-1 to TRBJ2-7; the D call from TCRdb, TRBD1, cannot be confirmed without DNA. From germline, CDR1 is DFQATT and CDR2 SNEGSKA (reference sequence). The CDR3 is 14 amino acids. This chain's CDR3 is CSAEGAGALYEQYF.

The CDR3 here is CAISESQGTDTQYF. The chain joins TRBV10-3 to TRBJ2-3; TCRdb proposes TRBD1, but this gene call is untestable without DNA. CDR1 is ENHRY, CDR2 SYGVKD, per germline. The CDR3 totals 14 residues.

The chain couples TRBV5-1 to TRBJ2-7; TCRdb's D call, TRBD2, is unchecked because there is no DNA. Germline-derived CDR1 and CDR2 are SGHRS and YFSETQ. The length of the CDR3 is 17 residues. The CDR3 sequence: CASSPLASSGYSYEQYF.

The CDR3 loop is CASSQGVSAGVEEQYF. The chain couples TRBV4-3 to TRBJ2-7; no DNA is available, so the TRBD2 call from TCRdb remains unchecked. The CDR3 is 16 amino acids. CDR1 is LGHNA, CDR2 YSLEER, per germline.

The CDR3 sequence: CASSLYRDRALNTEAFF. The chain combines TRBV18 with TRBJ1-1; TCRdb calls TRBD1, which cannot be checked without DNA. The CDR3 runs 17 residues. Germline values: CDR1 KGHSH, CDR2 LQKENI.

The chain is built from TRBV12-3 or TRBV12-4 and TRBJ2-7; lacking DNA, the TRBD1 call made by TCRdb goes unchecked. The CDR3 sequence is 15 residues long. CDR3 sequence reads: CASSRPTGTSYEQYF.

The chain carries TRBV7-2 and TRBJ1-1. The CDR3 covers 17 residues. Germline CDR1 is SGHTA and CDR2 is FQGNSA. The CDR3 loop reads CASSSTAYPGRMAEAFF.

This sequence joins TRBV29-1 and TRBJ2-2; TCRdb names TRBD1, which stays unverified in the absence of DNA. Germline V gene sequence: CDR1 SQVTM, CDR2 ANQGSEA. This CDR3 region has 14 residues. CDR3 amino acids: CSVSGTGFTGELFF.

The chain combines TRBV6-1 with TRBJ1-5; the D call of TRBD1 rests on TCRdb alone, since no DNA is present to check it. Germline lookup yields CDR1 MNHNS and CDR2 SASEGT. The CDR3 is made up of 15 amino acids. CDR3 sequence: CASSQDGQQHQPQHF.

The rearrangement uses TRBV30 and TRBJ2-1; TCRdb reports TRBD2, a call that lacks DNA to check it against. This CDR3 contains 16 residues. Germline V CDR1 and CDR2: GTSNPN, SVGIG (reference sequence). CDR3 amino acids: CAWSAGLAGGHNEQFF.

This rearrangement joins TRBV3-1 to TRBJ1-1; with no DNA, the TCRdb D assignment of TRBD1 cannot be verified. The CDR3 runs 15 residues. Looked up from germline, CDR1 is LGHDT and CDR2 is YNNKEL (reference sequence). CDR3 amino acids: CASSQGRVGQGQAFF.

The CDR3 protein is CASSFRDFRGGTF. The chain links TRBV7-8 to TRBJ1-2; there is no DNA to check the TCRdb D call of TRBD1. CDR1 is SGHVS, CDR2 FQNEAQ, per germline. The CDR3 loop spans 13 amino acids.

This chain links TRBV7-2 with TRBJ2-3; checking the TCRdb D call of TRBD2 is not possible without DNA. Germline CDR1 SGHTA, CDR2 FQGNSA. The length of the CDR3 is 14 residues. CDR3 protein: CASSPGTPLGTQYF.

The chain recombines TRBV28 with TRBJ2-3; TCRdb gives TRBD1 as the D gene, but with no DNA this cannot be confirmed. CDR1 and CDR2 from the germline V gene are MDHEN and SYDVKM. This CDR3 spans 16 amino acids. The CDR3: CASSLNGIEGTDTQYF.

The chain uses TRBV28 and TRBJ1-1; TCRdb's assignment of TRBD1 cannot be checked, as there is no DNA. Germline V gives CDR1 MDHEN, CDR2 SYDVKM. This CDR3 contains 13 residues. This CDR3 reads CASRSRANTEAFF.

The J gene is TRBJ2-5, the V gene TRBV5-1; TCRdb indicates TRBD1, and absent DNA this call remains unverified. Per the germline V gene, CDR1 is SGHRS and CDR2 is YFSETQ. This CDR3 comprises 14 residues. The CDR3 sequence is CASSFPGVRETQYF.

The CDR3 protein is CGSGRGGTGELFF. The chain couples TRBV20-1 to TRBJ2-2; the TRBD2 assignment by TCRdb is unverifiable without DNA. This CDR3 is built from 13 residues. The germline V gene encodes CDR1 DFQATT and CDR2 SNEGSKA (reference sequence).

The chain employs TRBV18 and TRBJ1-3. Germline V gives CDR1 KGHSH, CDR2 LQKENI. The CDR3 consists of 15 residues. The CDR3 sequence: CASSPPSVSGNTIYF. Drawing the rest from reference TRBV18 and TRBJ1-3, the complete variable domain is NAGVMQNPRHLVRRRGQEARLRCSPMKGHSHVYWYRQLPEEGLKFMVYLQKENIIDESGMPKERFSAEFPKEGPSILRIQQVVRGDSAAYFCASSPPSVSGNTIYFGEGSWLTVV.

The rearrangement joins TRBV5-1 to TRBJ2-5; without DNA, the TCRdb call of TRBD1 cannot be checked. The CDR3 spans 14 residues. Germline V lookup: CDR1 SGHRS, CDR2 YFSETQ. CDR3 sequence: CASSLDSGLGTQYF.

The chain couples TRBV7-9 to TRBJ1-1; lacking DNA, the TRBD1 call made by TCRdb goes unchecked. The germline gives CDR1 SEHNR, CDR2 FQNEAQ (reference sequence). The CDR3 is 13 residues long. The CDR3 here is CAGSEGAGTEAFF.

The chain is built from TRBV20-1 and TRBJ2-3; TCRdb reports TRBD2, a call that lacks DNA to check it against. The CDR3 is 14 residues long. Germline V gene lookup returns CDR1 DFQATT and CDR2 SNEGSKA (reference sequence). Here the CDR3 reads CSAPSRARTDTQYF.

This chain links TRBV29-1 with TRBJ1-2; no DNA is available, so the TRBD1 call from TCRdb remains unchecked. There are 15 residues in the CDR3. Germline V gene lookup returns CDR1 SQVTM and CDR2 ANQGSEA. The chain's CDR3 is CSAGGGQGAYYGYTF.

The chain couples TRBV7-8 to TRBJ2-7; TCRdb returns TRBD2, unconfirmable since there is no DNA. CDR3 length equals 17 residues. The germline V gene has CDR1 SGHVS and CDR2 FQNEAQ. CDR3: CASSYALAGGGTFEQYF.

The chain joins TRBV7-2 to TRBJ1-2. Germline loops: CDR1 SGHTA, CDR2 FQGNSA. This CDR3 comprises 14 residues. CDR3 residues: CASSLSGGNYGYTF. Supplemented by reference TRBV7-2 and TRBJ1-2, the full variable domain reads GAGVSQSPSNKVTEKGKDVELRCDPISGHTALYWYRQSLGQGLEFLIYFQGNSAPDKSGLPSDRFSAERTGGSVSTLTIQRTQQEDSAVYLCASSLSGGNYGYTFGSGTRLTVV.

This chain uses TRBV10-3 with TRBJ2-1; TCRdb's D gene call, TRBD1, goes unchecked for lack of DNA. The CDR3 has 16 residues. Germline V CDR1 and CDR2: ENHRY, SYGVKD. The CDR3 sequence is CAISDRTGGGGNEQFF.

The V gene is TRBV5-1, the J gene TRBJ2-5; TCRdb calls TRBD2, which cannot be checked without DNA. The CDR3 runs to 15 residues. Germline V lookup: CDR1 SGHRS, CDR2 YFSETQ. CDR3 region: CASSPGTSGEETQYF. The variable domain in full, completed from reference TRBV5-1 and TRBJ2-5, reads KAGVTQTPRYLIKTRGQQVTLSCSPISGHRSVSWYQQTPGQGLQFLFEYFSETQRNKGNFPGRFSGRQFSNSRSEMNVSTLELGDSALYLCASSPGTSGEETQYFGPGTRLLVL.

CDR3 residues: CASSLGQVYNSPLHF. The V call is TRBV7-2, the J call TRBJ1-6; lacking DNA, the TRBD1 call made by TCRdb goes unchecked. Germline V gene data show CDR1 as SGHTA and CDR2 as FQGNSA. The CDR3 is made up of 15 amino acids.

The genes are TRBV27 and TRBJ2-1; as DNA is missing, the TRBD1 call by TCRdb cannot be tested. The CDR3 spans 15 residues. Germline CDR1 and CDR2: MNHEY and SMNVEV (reference sequence). The CDR3 spells CASRSDRVRDNEQFF.

The chain is built from TRBV18 and TRBJ2-5. Germline CDR1 reads KGHSH; CDR2 reads LQKENI. The CDR3 is made up of 15 amino acids. The CDR3 spells CASSLLQGSQETQYF.

The chain carries TRBV24-1 and TRBJ2-3; TCRdb picks TRBD2, but there is no DNA to check that call. Germline values: CDR1 KGHDR, CDR2 SFDVKD. CDR3 length equals 14 residues. The CDR3: CATSNRDSTDTQYF.